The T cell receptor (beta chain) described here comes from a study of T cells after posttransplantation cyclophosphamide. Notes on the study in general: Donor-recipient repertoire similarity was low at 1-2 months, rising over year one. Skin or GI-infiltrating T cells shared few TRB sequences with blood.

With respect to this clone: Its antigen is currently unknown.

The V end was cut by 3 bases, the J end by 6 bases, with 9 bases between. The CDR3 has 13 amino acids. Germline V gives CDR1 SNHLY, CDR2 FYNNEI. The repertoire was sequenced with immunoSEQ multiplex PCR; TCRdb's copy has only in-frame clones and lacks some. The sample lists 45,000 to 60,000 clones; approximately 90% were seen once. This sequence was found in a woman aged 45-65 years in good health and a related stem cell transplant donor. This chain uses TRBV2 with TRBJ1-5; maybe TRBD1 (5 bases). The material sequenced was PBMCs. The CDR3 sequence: CASSETRGQPQHF. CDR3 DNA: TGTGCCAGCAGTGAGACTAGGGGTCAGCCCCAGCATTTT.